This TCR beta chain was retrieved from a study of tumor-infiltrating lymphocytes in oesophageal squamous cell carcinoma. This CDR3 is built from 15 residues. V lost 5 bases and J lost 3, with 17 bases in between. The V gene's germline CDR1 is MNHEY and CDR2 SMNVEV (reference sequence). This clonotype was counted many times. Each CDR3 protein is one row after TCRdb ran MiXCR on the PCR reads. The sample contains roughly 21,000 distinct CDR3 sequences, 35% to 40% of which appear only once. This chain joins TRBV27 and TRBJ2-7, with D possibly being TRBD1 (6 bases). This clonotype was obtained from a male donor with esophageal squamous cell carcinoma. The specimen sequenced was esophageal tumor tissue. This CDR3 reads CASSLYRDSGYEQYF. As DNA, the CDR3 is TGTGCCAGCAGTCTCTACAGGGATTCGGGCTACGAGCAGTACTTC.